This T cell receptor (beta chain) was sequenced for a study of a mutant IDH1 vaccine in newly diagnosed glioma. Overall study: Patients previously underwent radiotherapy, temozolomide, or both, and most underwent both.

Repertoires were generated with immunoSEQ multiplex PCR, while TCRdb's copy carries only in-frame clones and drops some. The sample consists of about 66,000 clones, 74% of them appearing once. Time point reported: week 35, safety follow-up. The vaccine gave 300 ug of a 20-mer mutant IDH1 peptide subcutaneously per dose. Weeks 1, 3, 5, 7, 11, 15, 19 and 23 were when patients received their eight vaccinations. Study observations and caveats: Changes in top peripheral clonotypes did not appear linked to pseudoprogression. The occurrence of vaccine-induced immune responses was seen in 80% to 95% of patients.

The CDR3 covers 11 residues. Trimming removed 6 bases from V and 13 bases from J, with 13 bases in between. Germline values: CDR1 MNHEY, CDR2 SMNVEV (reference sequence). On this clone itself: Antigen specificity is unknown.

This material consisted of PBMCs, taken from a glioma patient whose treatment included an IDH1 peptide vaccine. The TCR sequence derives from a man aged 50 to 59 with glioma. This chain joins TRBV27 and TRBJ2-1; D is uncertain. CDR3: CASSSSIVQFF. The CDR3 coding sequence is TGTGCCAGCAGCTCCTCAATAGTACAGTTCTTC.